This T cell receptor (beta chain) derives from a study of cytomegalovirus exposure and HLA in healthy donors (dated by TCRdb to 2016 to 2017). Notes on the research overall: An earlier analysis of more than 550 of the donors reported under 300 Gb of sequence data and around 120 million unique TCR beta sequences obtained from about 180 million T cells. Typing coverage differed by locus: A, B, C, DRB1 and DQB1 were typed in about 629-640 donors, DQA1 in 522, DPA1 in approximately 600, and DPB1 in around 490. All discovery cohort repertoires had been generated on a single sequencing platform. In addition to the first cohort of about 650 subjects, a separate validation cohort of 100 to 150 different subjects was used. Of the approximately 400 genotyped donors, less than 85% were placed in the genetic ancestry cluster associated with self-reported Caucasian donors. A later analysis re-examined previously published TCR beta repertoires from more than 650 donors and added high-resolution HLA genotyping to investigate patterns of TCR occurrence. A later genetic analysis used genome-wide SNP genotypes for about 55% of the 666 donors, treating that subset as a discovery cohort. High-throughput TCR immunosequencing, statistical association of individual TCRs with disease status, and machine learning were combined to predict cytomegalovirus infection status. An earlier analysis of several hundred of the donors applied high-throughput TCR beta sequencing to assess whether each TCR beta V gene segment acted as functional or pseudogenic. The later analysis used no new phenotypic data to find candidate immune exposures, relying instead on TCR beta sequences and their occurrence across donors. Using immunosequencing, the study profiled T cell repertoires from 666 subjects and related those repertoires to cytomegalovirus serostatus. Donor age, sex, ethnicity and CMV serostatus were compiled alongside the repertoire data. A handful of DR-DQ haplotypes were treated as single units for association and clustering because of strong linkage in the cohort. Among around 400 genotyped donors of the cohort, an average of about 240,000 unique TCR beta nucleotide sequences were sequenced per donor, roughly 20% of them non-productive. About 300 gigabases of sequencing data and tens of millions of unique TCR sequences were included in an early release covering several hundred HLA-typed donors. The study aimed to test whether signatures of past pathogen exposure could be identified by cataloging public T cell receptors. HLA typing covered class I and class II loci at four-digit resolution.

This clone was recorded a few times. Its antigen has not been determined. No quality values exist for individual bases; no much larger clone is one base distant. Library preparation used the immunoSEQ multiplex PCR assay. For the multiplex PCR, a mixture combining 60 forward primers for TCR Vbeta segments and 13 reverse primers for TCR Jbeta segments was used. A multiplex PCR assay on genomic DNA amplified the CDR3 region of rearranged TCR beta genes. On the Illumina HiSeq System, the amplified TCR beta libraries were sequenced as 87-base-pair reads. The paper's processing steps were these. A later analysis counted some 80 million unique TCR beta chains across the 600 to 850 repertoires, and some 12 million of these chains were shared by at least two donors. Raw reads were error-corrected and collapsed into unique sequences with a nearest-neighbor algorithm that merged closely related sequences to remove PCR and sequencing errors. CDR3 sequences were aligned to IMGT reference sequences to assign V, D and J gene segments. For a sequence to be retained, a match of at least six nucleotides to both a V gene segment and a J gene segment was required. A rearrangement was called productive if the CDR3 had no stop codons and remained in frame with V and J, and every other rearrangement was called non-productive. CDR3 was defined by IMGT convention, running from the second conserved V-encoded cysteine to the conserved J-encoded phenylalanine. The earlier analysis of roughly 590 of the donors excluded sequences that lacked an unambiguous match to a single V gene segment. An earlier analysis of 450 to 650 of the donors called V segments functional above 56.7% productive rearrangements and segregating when the between-donor standard deviation exceeded 5%. A statistical classification framework was built for diagnosing cytomegalovirus status from the catalog of TCR beta chain sequences. In a later analysis, TCR nucleotide sequences were compared against IMGT/GENE-DB human TR gene sequences so that V and J genes could be assigned. A later analysis assigned CDR3 sequences and most-parsimonious VDJ recombination scenarios with the TCRdist pipeline. In a later analysis, each TCR beta chain was defined by its CDR3 amino acid sequence together with its V-gene family, and reads without a unique V-gene family were excluded. In a later analysis, approximately 590 highly shared, low-generation-probability nucleotide sequences were removed to address suspected cross-contamination and a sequencing artifact. A later analysis calculated a clonal expansion index for each public chain from normalized within-repertoire ranks of inferred template counts. Generation probabilities in a later analysis came from a VDJ recombination model fitted to out-of-frame rearrangements, and those results were checked against IGoR. Hypergeometric tests were used in a later analysis to score TCR-TCR, TCR-HLA and TCR-CMV co-occurrence, with a repertoire-size bias correction applied to the TCR pairs. To estimate false discovery rates, a later analysis permuted the HLA or CMV assignments 20 times. In a later analysis, co-occurring TCRs were grouped using DBSCAN, with TCRdist sequence similarity added in when clustering inside HLA-allele-positive subsets. Repertoires with fewer than 30,000 or more than 120,000 public chains were left out of co-occurrence clustering, as were roughly five repertoires with anomalous nucleotide sharing. TCRdb provides this immuneACCESS table in a form limited to in-frame rearrangements. Some clones are lacking; in checked studies, under half of them reflect an unresolved V gene, and why the rest are absent is not known. The V and J calls and clone size were taken over from that table, and D and trimming were inferred from the DNA. This sample is represented by roughly 170,000 clones; 70% to 80% of them were singletons. In total, the top ten clones hold 1.3% of the sample.

From a lookup of the germline V gene, CDR1 and CDR2 are SQVTM and ANQGSEA. V lost 0 bases and J lost 7 bases; the stretch between them is 15 bases long. The CDR3 goes from the cysteine to the phenylalanine over 14 residues. The sequence is cut down to CDR3 DNA, 42 bases in frame from base 1. The cohort consisted of hundreds of healthy bone marrow donors. At the time of sampling, all cohort members were nominally healthy, though unrecorded immune exposures were likely present. The donor tested CMV seronegative, placing the donor among the roughly 350 seronegative members of the cohort. A peripheral blood sample was collected from each donor, and TCR beta sequencing was performed on peripheral blood mononuclear cells. The Qiagen DNeasy Blood Extraction Kit was used to extract genomic DNA from the blood cell samples. General conclusions and limits of the study: In the study, approximately 160 TCR beta chains were listed as associated with cytomegalovirus. In a later analysis, the rate of TCR association differed among HLA loci, with DRB1 alleles having the most associated TCRs and HLA-C alleles having the fewest. Because some donors lacked HLA typing at each locus, the association tests relied only on the typed subset. In a later genetic analysis, fewer N-insertions in productive TCRs were reported among donors in an Asian-associated ancestry cluster than the 666-donor mean. While some public TCRs were present in many individuals, most TCR sequences turned up only very rarely across donors. The earlier analysis of approximately 540 of the donors excluded fewer than 20 rarely observed V segments, including chromosome 9 orphons, because counts were too low. A group of highly shared sequence variants was considered likely to be a technical artifact of the sequencing pipeline. Only TCR beta chains were sequenced in this cohort, and the absence of alpha or paired-chain data limited detectable features. In a later genetic analysis, a missense DCLRE1C variant was associated with V-gene and J-gene trimming of TCR beta chains, and the association was replicated in an independent cohort. Broadly in line with IMGT annotations, most TCR beta V segments showed up in productive rearrangements about 90% or about 30% of the time in an earlier analysis of several hundred of the donors. According to a later analysis, parvovirus B19, influenza, CMV and Epstein-Barr virus appeared linked to several top co-occurrence clusters. A later analysis found that most CMV-associated TCR beta chains appeared HLA-restricted, with HLA associations seemingly driven largely by CMV exposure. A few of the identified cytomegalovirus-associated TCR beta chains were confirmed in vitro to be specific for cytomegalovirus antigens. Assigning TCR associations to individual alleles was difficult when HLA alleles, especially DR and DQ, strongly co-occurred. Presence/absence analyses assumed roughly uniform sequencing depth across donors, an assumption that may not hold. The only immune exposure information available for the cohort was CMV serostatus. Specific HLA alleles were associated with over 15,000 TCR beta sequences at a false discovery rate of 0.05 in a later analysis. Linkage disequilibrium might explain the correlated functional status among segregating V segments, but an unknown experimental factor could not be ruled out. A further reported finding was that TCR beta sequences accurately predicted the HLA-A and HLA-B alleles for most subjects in the first cohort. The authors suggested that the approach could potentially be extended to other disease states and immunological phenotypes. The 87-base-pair reads could not distinguish some IMGT-functional V segments, including TRBV6-2 and TRBV6-3, so those segments were excluded. Cytomegalovirus status was reported to be diagnosed by the classifier with high specificity and sensitivity in both the original and validation cohorts. In a later analysis, HLA-associated TCR beta chains showed more clonal expansion and lower generation probabilities than non-associated chains that were equally common.

The sequence came from a man in his thirties or forties in good health and CMV-seronegative. The rearrangement joined TRBV29-1 to TRBJ1-1; TRBD1 is possibly the D segment (6 matching bases). The sequenced sample consisted of PBMCs. The bases read TGCAGCGTTGAAGATCTTCGGGCAGGGGTTGAAGCTTTCTTT. Translated, this gives CSVEDLRAGVEAFF. The entire variable domain, with the stretches around the CDR3 drawn from the reference TRBV29-1 and TRBJ1-1 proteins, is SAVISQKPSRDICQRGTSLTIQCQVDSQVTMMFWYRQQPGQSLTLIATANQGSEATYESGFVIDKFPISRPNLTFSTLTVSNMSPEDSSIYLCSVEDLRAGVEAFFGQGTRLTVV.